The source of this TCR beta chain is a study of shared clonotypes between healthy human individuals (dated by TCRdb to the early 2020s). Regarding the research as a whole: A few men and two women, aged 18 to 49 years, made up the cohort. For each donor, three plates each were used for CD4 naive and CD4 memory, two plates were used for CD8 naive, and one plate was used for CD8 memory. To estimate repertoire size and how much clonotypes are shared between individuals, the study performed deep sequencing of blood TCR repertoires from about 5 healthy adults. To increase sequencing depth and limit assay-specific biases, TCR repertoire library preparation and sequencing were carried out by different laboratories using diverse techniques. Leukapheresis yielded between about 0.9 and 10 billion PBMCs per donor. What the research found in general, with its limitations: Because the study included only a small number of donors, the genetic and exposure-history diversity represented was limited. Sampling was restricted to blood, and TCR repertoires in tissue are likely to differ from TCR repertoires in blood. Pairwise subsampling indicated that sequencing depth was expected to affect the degree of clonotype sharing among donors. Higher generation probabilities were observed for clonotypes shared by all four sorted-subset donors than for non-shared clonotypes. Sharing across several donors was observed for around 4.8% of naive CD4, around 3.5% of naive CD8, about 2.5% of memory CD4, and less than 0.45% of memory CD8 clonotypes. Even with the large sequencing depth, rarefaction of the sorted-subset datasets indicated that sequencing was incomplete. Naive subsets generally had larger estimated clonotype richness than memory subsets.

Using the deep immunoSEQ assay, multiplex PCR amplified TCR CDR3 regions from genomic DNA. Genomic DNA extracted from each cell subset was distributed evenly over all wells of several immunoSEQ 96-well plates, and each plate served as one replicate. Each replicate PCR for sorted subsets received approximately 220 ng genomic DNA, equal to about 30,000 T cell genomes. Purified libraries were quantified with a Qubit 3.0 fluorometer, sized on a Bioanalyzer 2100, and re-quantified with the KAPA Library Quantification kit. Each immunoSEQ 96-well plate was sequenced on its own single-read 150-cycle Illumina NextSeq 550 flow cell. Under the source paper's analysis protocol: Because the immunoSEQ output included only junctional sequences and no quality scores, the filtering could not be the same as the filtering used for full-length reads. To assign V/J genes and CDR3, sequences were annotated against IMGT germline references using PyIR, a Python wrapper for IgBLAST v1.9. Reads were removed for weak V/J assignments (E-value above 1e-6), missing CDR3, stop codons, out-of-frame junctions, or ambiguous translated residues. V3J clonotypes were defined as sequences sharing the same inferred V gene, J gene, and CDR3 amino acid sequence. Percentage overlap between repertoires was computed as shared unique clonotypes divided by the size of the smaller repertoire. Repertoire richness was assessed with RTK rarefaction, the Chao1 estimator, and Recon v2.1 estimates of unobserved clonotypes. For all TCRbeta clonotypes obtained by the gDNA method from several donors, generation probabilities were computed with OLGA. The table comes from immuneACCESS by way of TCRdb, which keeps in-frame sequences with V and J called. Part of the clones is missing from these tables; in studies checked, under half for an unresolved V gene and the rest for unknown reasons. V, J and clone size derive from that table, while D and trimming were established from the DNA sequence. The sample yields 2,500,000 or so clones; approximately 90% were counted once. The top ten clones comprise roughly 0.34% of the sample.

This clone was observed once. Its antigen specificity is not known. Within one base of it there is no much larger clone, and no base qualities were kept. The donors were healthy, HIV-negative adults with no recently reported acute infections or vaccinations. Every donor was a Caucasian adult living in Nashville, Tennessee, USA. CD4+ T cells were enriched through magnetic negative selection, after which naive cells were positively selected on CD45RA and the remaining negative fraction served as the memory subset. Blood was obtained by leukapheresis, after which PBMCs were separated by Ficoll-Histopaque density gradient centrifugation and cryopreserved in liquid nitrogen vapor phase. Purity and quantity of every magnetically sorted T cell population were checked by analytical flow cytometry. Each sorted fraction had its genomic DNA isolated and then quantified by UV absorbance on a Nanodrop 2000c. The CDR3 covers 16 residues, taking in both the cysteine and the phenylalanine. Of all the DNA, just the CDR3 is kept, 48 bases in frame from base 1. For this chain, trimming is 4 bases at the V end and 3 bases at the J end, and the number of junction bases without a gene match is 9. In the germline V gene, CDR1 corresponds to MDHEN and CDR2 to SYDVKM.

The source is a man between 18 and 35 years old in good health. Some clones in this sample may be carry-over from other donors' samples. The source material was naive CD4+ T cells from PBMCs. According to the study, the label for this sample's cell subset or site signals: CD45RA+ positively selected. In this chain, TRBV28 is recombined with TRBJ1-5; TRBD1 matches 7 bases in the middle. For the CDR3, the sequence is CASSSLWDRNNQPQHF. The DNA reads as follows: TGTGCCAGCAGTTCTCTTTGGGACAGAAACAATCAGCCCCAGCATTTT.